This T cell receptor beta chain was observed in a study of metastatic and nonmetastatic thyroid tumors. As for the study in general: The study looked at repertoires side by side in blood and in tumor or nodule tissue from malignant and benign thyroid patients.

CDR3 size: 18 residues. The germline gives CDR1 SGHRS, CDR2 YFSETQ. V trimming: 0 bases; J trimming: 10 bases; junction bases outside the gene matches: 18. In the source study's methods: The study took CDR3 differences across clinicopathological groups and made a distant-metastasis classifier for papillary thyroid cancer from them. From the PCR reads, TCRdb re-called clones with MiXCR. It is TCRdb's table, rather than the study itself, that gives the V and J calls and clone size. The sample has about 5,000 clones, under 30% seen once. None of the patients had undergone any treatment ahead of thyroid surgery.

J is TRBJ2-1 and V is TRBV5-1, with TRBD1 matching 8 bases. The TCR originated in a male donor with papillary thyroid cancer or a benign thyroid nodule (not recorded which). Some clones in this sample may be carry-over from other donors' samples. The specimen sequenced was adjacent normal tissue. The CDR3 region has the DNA TGCGCCAGCAGCTTGGCGGGGTTCGTTGGACAGGGTGGCAACGAGCAGTTCTTC. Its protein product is CASSLAGFVGQGGNEQFF. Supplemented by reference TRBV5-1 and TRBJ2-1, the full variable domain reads KAGVTQTPRYLIKTRGQQVTLSCSPISGHRSVSWYQQTPGQGLQFLFEYFSETQRNKGNFPGRFSGRQFSNSRSEMNVSTLELGDSALYLCASSLAGFVGQGGNEQFFGPGTRLTVL.